This TCR beta chain was recovered during a study of regulatory T cells in long-lasting Graves disease. Broader study findings: The persistent group shared 2,741 public clonotypes, more than the 966 shared by new patients. Accuracy was perhaps lowered by the small sample size.

Time point noted: persistent/refractory GD, antithyroid drugs over 5 years with positive TRAb. Extracted PBMC RNA gave rise to the TCR library. Building of the TCR beta libraries involved iRepertoire HTBI primers and Arm-PCR of CDR3 regions. One entry per CDR3 protein results from TCRdb running MiXCR on the multiplex PCR reads. The data hold roughly 490,000 distinct CDR3 sequences, with approximately 23% observed a single time. The CDR3 loop spans 11 amino acids. From germline, CDR1 is MGHDK and CDR2 SYGVNS. Trimming cost V 3 bases and J 3 bases, with 3 bases left between them. A note on this clonotype: Its target is unknown.

This chain connects TRBV25-1 to TRBJ2-7, with unresolved D. Sample: peripheral blood mononuclear cells (PBMCs), taken when the disease was refractory, from a patient treated with antithyroid drugs. This sequence was found in a female donor with Graves disease. The CDR3 region has the DNA TGTGCCAGCAGTGATTTCTACGAGCAGTACTTC. Encoded protein: CASSDFYEQYF.